The 15 T cell receptor beta chains presented below share a single source sample, sequenced in a study of beta chain features in type 1 diabetes. These receptors' antigens are unknown. Study-wide results and caveats: People with Type 1 diabetes carried modestly yet significantly shorter TCRB CDR3s in all four CD4+ subsets.

The sequenced template was cDNA made from the entire isolated RNA. Some clones are missing from TCRdb's copy, which holds only in-frame ones; the method was immunoSEQ multiplex PCR. The sample lists about 340,000 clones, around 9.7% seen once, with 1% in the top ten. The sample was central memory CD4+ T cells from blood. These TCRs come from a young man with type 1 diabetes.

This chain links TRBV20-1 with TRBJ2-7, with D possibly TRBD1 on 5 matching bases. Germline assignment: CDR1 DFQATT and CDR2 SNEGSKA (reference sequence). This CDR3 region has 10 residues. The V and J ends lost 6 bases and 7 bases respectively, with 10 bases between them. CDR3 bases: TGCAGTGCGGAATGGACAGAGCAGTACTTC. It encodes CSAEWTEQYF.

The V call is TRBV18, the J call TRBJ2-5; TRBD1 or TRBD2 may be the D gene (5 bases each). Trimming stripped 0 bases from V and 4 bases from J, with 15 bases between. The CDR3 is made up of 16 amino acids. Germline assignment: CDR1 KGHSH and CDR2 LQKENI. CDR3 bases: TGTGCCAGCTCACCACCCAACACCTTGAGGGGAGAGACCCAGTACTTC. Its protein is CASSPPNTLRGETQYF.

The sample holds a few counts of this clone. This sequence joins TRBV6-1 and TRBJ2-7, with unresolved D. The germline V and J ends were trimmed by 1 base and 2 bases, with 9 bases remaining between them. Germline V gives CDR1 MNHNS, CDR2 SASEGT. The CDR3 consists of 14 residues. In nucleotides, the CDR3 is TGTGCCAGCAGTGAAGGGTACAGAGCCTACGAGCAGTACTTC. As protein: CASSEGYRAYEQYF.

This clone has a count of ten or more. This chain joins TRBV2 and TRBJ1-4, with a possible D match to TRBD1 (6 bases). Germline CDR1 SNHLY, CDR2 FYNNEI. Trimming removed 6 bases at V and 0 bases at J, with 17 bases between. This CDR3 has 17 residues. DNA for the CDR3: TGTGCCAGCAGGCCTGGGGGCAGTGCCTCAACTAATGAAAAACTGTTTTTT. Its translation: CASRPGGSASTNEKLFF.

V gene TRBV9 combines with J gene TRBJ2-5; perhaps TRBD1 as D (6 bases). V lost 3 bases and J lost 3, with 12 bases in between. Germline V gene sequence: CDR1 SGDLS, CDR2 YYNGEE. There are 14 residues in the CDR3. The CDR3 loop reads CASSAWGQKETQYF. Here the CDR3 DNA reads TGTGCCAGCAGCGCGTGGGGGCAGAAAGAGACCCAGTACTTC.

A few counts support this clone. CDR3 DNA sequence: TGTGCCAGCAGCTTCGGCTATTTACAGGAGAAAGCTTTCTTT. It translates to CASSFGYLQEKAFF. The chain combines TRBV7-9 with TRBJ1-1, with a tentative D call TRBD1 (5 bases). Germline loops: CDR1 SEHNR, CDR2 FQNEAQ (reference sequence). Trimming pared 3 bases from V and 9 bases from J, leaving 17 bases between. The CDR3 sequence is 14 residues long.

Of note for this clone: A single base separates this from a much larger clone, so it may be a read error. The chain uses TRBV6-6 and TRBJ2-3, with D hard to call. Germline CDR1 reads MNHNY; CDR2 reads SVGAGI (reference sequence). Trimming pared 5 bases from V and 3 bases from J, leaving 3 bases between. This CDR3 has 11 residues. The CDR3 DNA sequence: TGTGCCAGCAGTCGGACAGATACGCAGTATTTT. Protein product: CASSRTDTQYF.

This chain uses TRBV29-1 with TRBJ2-1, with 8 positions matching TRBD1. With V trimmed by 5 bases and J by 12 bases, 12 bases remained unmatched. The CDR3 is 13 residues long. Germline assignment: CDR1 SQVTM and CDR2 ANQGSEA. In nucleotides, the CDR3 is TGCAGCGTTTCAGGACAGGGCCCGTTTGGGCAGTTCTTC. This translates into CSVSGQGPFGQFF.

The V gene is TRBV10-2, the J gene TRBJ2-1, with TRBD2 matching over 11 bases. The CDR3 sequence is 16 residues long. The germline V gene encodes CDR1 WSHSY and CDR2 SAAADI. V lost 3 bases and J lost 1; bases outside the gene matches: 2. The CDR3 is CASSDRLAGSYNEQFF. The CDR3 nucleotides are TGCGCCAGCAGTGACCGACTAGCGGGGTCCTACAATGAGCAGTTCTTC.

The rearrangement uses TRBV7-2 and TRBJ1-1; TRBD1 matches 7 bases. Germline-derived CDR1 and CDR2 are SGHTA and FQGNSA. V shed 1 base, J shed 5 bases, and the junction held 13 bases outside the gene matches. This CDR3 has 17 residues. CDR3 in amino acids: CASSLVLSGQGGTEAFF. DNA of the CDR3: TGTGCCAGCAGCTTAGTTTTAAGTGGGCAGGGGGGAACTGAAGCTTTCTTT.

This clone was observed a handful of times. Written as DNA, the CDR3 is TGTGCCAGCAGCGTTCGTAGCGGGGGGAACACCGGGGAGCTGTTTTTT. As protein: CASSVRSGGNTGELFF. J is TRBJ2-2 and V is TRBV9; 9 bases fit TRBD2. V was pared by 2 bases and J by 1 base, with 3 bases of the junction left unmatched. Germline-derived CDR1 and CDR2 are SGDLS and YYNGEE. The CDR3 is made up of 16 amino acids.

The CDR3 here is CASSLGGESVYGYTF. The CDR3 DNA reads TGCGCCAGCAGCTTGGGGGGCGAGTCGGTCTATGGCTACACCTTC. The V and J genes are TRBV5-1 and TRBJ1-2, with D possibly being TRBD1 (5 bases). The CDR3 consists of 15 residues. In germline, CDR1 is SGHRS, CDR2 YFSETQ. V dropped 0 bases and J dropped 4 bases, with 13 bases sitting between them.

The CDR3 nucleotides read TGCAGCGTGTTGACAGGGGGAGGCACAGATACGCAGTATTTT. This encodes CSVLTGGGTDTQYF. The chain has TRBV29-1 and TRBJ2-3, with 9 bases fitting TRBD1. V was pared by 6 bases and J by 1 base, with 5 bases of the junction left unmatched. CDR3 size: 14 residues. Germline CDR1 and CDR2: SQVTM and ANQGSEA.

The chain joins TRBV11-2 to TRBJ2-7; 11 nucleotides match TRBD1. The germline V gene encodes CDR1 SGHAT and CDR2 FQNNGV. After removal of 0 bases from V and 4 bases from J, the junction contained 5 bases not matched to a gene. This CDR3 comprises 16 residues. CDR3 sequence: CASSLESGTGGYEQYF. The CDR3 DNA follows: TGTGCCAGCAGCTTAGAGTCCGGGACAGGGGGGTACGAGCAGTACTTC.

This clone was counted a few times. V usage is TRBV10-2 and J usage is TRBJ1-6; no definite D call. The V gene's germline CDR1 is WSHSY and CDR2 SAAADI. The V and J ends lost 4 bases and 7 bases respectively, with 5 bases between them. The CDR3 is made up of 12 amino acids. The CDR3 protein is CASSGLNSPLHF. The CDR3 region has the DNA TGCGCCAGCAGTGGACTAAATTCACCCCTCCACTTT.